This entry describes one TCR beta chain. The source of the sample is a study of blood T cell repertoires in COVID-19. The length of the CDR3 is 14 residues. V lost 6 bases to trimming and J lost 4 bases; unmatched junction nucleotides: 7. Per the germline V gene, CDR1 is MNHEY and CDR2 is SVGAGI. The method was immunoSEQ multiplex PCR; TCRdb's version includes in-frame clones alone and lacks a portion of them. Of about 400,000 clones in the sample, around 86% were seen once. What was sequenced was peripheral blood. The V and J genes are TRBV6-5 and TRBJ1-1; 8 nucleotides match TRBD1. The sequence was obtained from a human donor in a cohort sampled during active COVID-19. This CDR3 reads CASSPQGVRTEAFF. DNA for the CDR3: TGTGCCAGCAGCCCACAGGGGGTTCGCACTGAAGCTTTCTTT.